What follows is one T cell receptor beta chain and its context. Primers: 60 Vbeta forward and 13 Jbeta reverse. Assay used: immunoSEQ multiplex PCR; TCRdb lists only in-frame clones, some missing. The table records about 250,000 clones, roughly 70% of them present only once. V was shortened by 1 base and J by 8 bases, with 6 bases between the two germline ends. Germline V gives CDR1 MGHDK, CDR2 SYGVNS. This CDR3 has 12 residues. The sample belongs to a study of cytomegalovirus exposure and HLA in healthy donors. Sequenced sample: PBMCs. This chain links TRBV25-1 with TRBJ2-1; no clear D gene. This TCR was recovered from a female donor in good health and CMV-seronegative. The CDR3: CASSEFFHEQFF. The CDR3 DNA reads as TGTGCCAGCAGTGAATTCTTCCATGAGCAGTTCTTC.